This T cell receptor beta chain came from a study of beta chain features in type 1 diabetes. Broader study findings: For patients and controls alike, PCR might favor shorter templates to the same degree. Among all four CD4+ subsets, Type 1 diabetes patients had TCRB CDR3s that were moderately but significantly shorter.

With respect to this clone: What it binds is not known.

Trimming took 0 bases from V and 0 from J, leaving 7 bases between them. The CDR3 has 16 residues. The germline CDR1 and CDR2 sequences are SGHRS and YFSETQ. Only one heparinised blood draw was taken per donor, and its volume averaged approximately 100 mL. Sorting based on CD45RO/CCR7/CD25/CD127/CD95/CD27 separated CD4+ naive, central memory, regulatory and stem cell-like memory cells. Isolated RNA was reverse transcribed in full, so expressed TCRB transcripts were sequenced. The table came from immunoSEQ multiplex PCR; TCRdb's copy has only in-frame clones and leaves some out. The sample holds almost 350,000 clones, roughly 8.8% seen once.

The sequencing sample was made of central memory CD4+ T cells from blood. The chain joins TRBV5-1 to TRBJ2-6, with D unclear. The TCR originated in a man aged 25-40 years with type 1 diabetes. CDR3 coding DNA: TGCGCCAGCAGCTTGGGACTGATCTCTGGGGCCAACGTCCTGACTTTC. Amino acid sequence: CASSLGLISGANVLTF.